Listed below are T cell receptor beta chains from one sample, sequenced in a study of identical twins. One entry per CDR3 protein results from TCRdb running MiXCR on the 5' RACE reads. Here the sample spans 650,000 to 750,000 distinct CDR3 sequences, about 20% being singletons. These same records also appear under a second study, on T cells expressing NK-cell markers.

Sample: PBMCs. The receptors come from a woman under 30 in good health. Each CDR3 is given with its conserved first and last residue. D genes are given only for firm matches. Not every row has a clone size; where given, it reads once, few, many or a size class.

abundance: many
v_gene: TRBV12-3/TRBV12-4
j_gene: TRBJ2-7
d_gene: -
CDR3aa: CASSSQGTYEQYF
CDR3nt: TGTGCCAGCAGTAGCCAGGGGACCTACGAGCAGTACTTC

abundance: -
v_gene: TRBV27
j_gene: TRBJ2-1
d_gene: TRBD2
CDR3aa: CASSLDWGTSGRGEQFF
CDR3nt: TGTGCCAGCAGTTTGGATTGGGGAACTAGCGGGAGAGGTGAGCAGTTCTTC

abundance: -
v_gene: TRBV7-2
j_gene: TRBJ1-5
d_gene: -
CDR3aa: CASSLEYDQPQHF
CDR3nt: TGTGCCAGCAGCTTAGAGTATGATCAGCCCCAGCATTTT

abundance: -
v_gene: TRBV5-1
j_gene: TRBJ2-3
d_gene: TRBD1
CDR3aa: CASSFGQGISTDTQYF
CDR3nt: TGCGCCAGCAGCTTCGGACAGGGGATCAGCACAGATACGCAGTATTTT

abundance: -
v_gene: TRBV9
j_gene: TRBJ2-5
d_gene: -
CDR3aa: CASSVDERQETQYF
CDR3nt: TGTGCCAGCAGCGTAGATGAGCGGCAAGAGACCCAGTACTTC

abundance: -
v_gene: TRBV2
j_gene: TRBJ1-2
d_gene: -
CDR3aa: CASSEGGMGSYGYTF
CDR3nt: TGTGCCAGCAGTGAAGGGGGTATGGGGAGCTATGGCTACACCTTC

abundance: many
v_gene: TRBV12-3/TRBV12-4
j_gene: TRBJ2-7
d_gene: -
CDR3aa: CASSSVDEAYEQYF
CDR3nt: TGTGCCAGCAGTTCTGTGGACGAAGCCTACGAGCAGTACTTC

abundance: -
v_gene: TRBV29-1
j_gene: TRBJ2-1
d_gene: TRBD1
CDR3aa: CRGDRGVNEQFF
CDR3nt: TGCAGGGGGGACAGGGGTGTCAATGAGCAGTTCTTC

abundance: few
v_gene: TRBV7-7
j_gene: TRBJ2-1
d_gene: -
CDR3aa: CASSLTVNNEQFF
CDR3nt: TGTGCCAGCAGCTTAACGGTGAACAATGAGCAGTTCTTC

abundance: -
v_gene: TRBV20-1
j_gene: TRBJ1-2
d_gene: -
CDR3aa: CSARRTGTGHGYTF
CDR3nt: TGCAGTGCCCGACGGACCGGGACTGGCCATGGCTACACCTTC